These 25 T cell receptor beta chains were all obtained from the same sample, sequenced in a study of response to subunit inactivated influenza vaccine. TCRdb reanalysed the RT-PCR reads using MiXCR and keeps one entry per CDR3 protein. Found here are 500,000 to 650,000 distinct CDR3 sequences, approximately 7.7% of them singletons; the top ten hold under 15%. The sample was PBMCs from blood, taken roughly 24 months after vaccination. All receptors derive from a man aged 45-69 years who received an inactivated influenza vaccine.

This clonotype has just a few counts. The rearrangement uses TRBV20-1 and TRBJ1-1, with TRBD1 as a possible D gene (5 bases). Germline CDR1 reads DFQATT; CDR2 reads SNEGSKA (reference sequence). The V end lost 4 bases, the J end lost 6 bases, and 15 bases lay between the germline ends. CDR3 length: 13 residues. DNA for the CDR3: TGCAGTGCTACCACGGGGCTTTGGGCTGAAGCTTTCTTT. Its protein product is CSATTGLWAEAFF.

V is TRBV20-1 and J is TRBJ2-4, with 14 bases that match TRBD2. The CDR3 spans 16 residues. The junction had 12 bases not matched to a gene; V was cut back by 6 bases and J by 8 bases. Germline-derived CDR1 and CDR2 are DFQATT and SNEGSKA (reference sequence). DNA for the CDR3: TGCAGTGCCACGCCGGGACTAGCGGGAGCGGGTGACATTCAGTACTTC. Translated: CSATPGLAGAGDIQYF.

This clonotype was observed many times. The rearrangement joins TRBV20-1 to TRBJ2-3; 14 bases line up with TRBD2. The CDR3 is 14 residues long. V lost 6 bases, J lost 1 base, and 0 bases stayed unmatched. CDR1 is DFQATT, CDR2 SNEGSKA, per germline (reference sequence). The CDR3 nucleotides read TGCAGTGCGGGACTAGCGGGGGGCACAGATACGCAGTATTTT. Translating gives CSAGLAGGTDTQYF.

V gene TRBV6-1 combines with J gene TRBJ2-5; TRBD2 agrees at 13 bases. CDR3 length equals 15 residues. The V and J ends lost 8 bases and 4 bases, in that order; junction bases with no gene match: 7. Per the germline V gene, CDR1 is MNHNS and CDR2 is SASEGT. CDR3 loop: CASRRTSGGSETQYF. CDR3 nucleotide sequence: TGTGCCAGCCGGCGGACTAGCGGGGGTTCAGAGACCCAGTACTTC.

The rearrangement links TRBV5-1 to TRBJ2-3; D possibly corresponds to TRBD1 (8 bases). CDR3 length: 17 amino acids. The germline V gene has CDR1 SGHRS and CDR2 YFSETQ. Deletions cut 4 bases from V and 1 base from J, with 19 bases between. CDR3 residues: CASSTYDRGGGTDTQYF. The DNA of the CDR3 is TGCGCCAGCAGCACCTACGACAGGGGAGGGGGCACAGATACGCAGTATTTT.

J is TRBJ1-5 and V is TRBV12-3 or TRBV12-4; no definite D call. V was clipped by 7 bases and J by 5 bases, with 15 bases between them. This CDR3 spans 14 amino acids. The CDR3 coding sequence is TGTGCCAGCAATGCCGCCTATATCGATCAGCCCCAGCATTTT. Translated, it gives CASNAAYIDQPQHF.

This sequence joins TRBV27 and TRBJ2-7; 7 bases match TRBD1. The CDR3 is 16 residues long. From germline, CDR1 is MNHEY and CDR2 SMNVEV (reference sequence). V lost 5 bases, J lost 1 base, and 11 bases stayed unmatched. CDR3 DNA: TGTGCCAGCAGTCCCAGCCGAGGGACAGTATCCTACGAGCAGTACTTC. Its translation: CASSPSRGTVSYEQYF.

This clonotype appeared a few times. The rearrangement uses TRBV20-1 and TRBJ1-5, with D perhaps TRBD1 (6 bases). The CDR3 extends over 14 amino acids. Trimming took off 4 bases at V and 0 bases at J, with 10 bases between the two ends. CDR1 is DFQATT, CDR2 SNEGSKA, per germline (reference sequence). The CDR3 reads CSATDRSSNQPQHF. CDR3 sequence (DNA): TGCAGTGCTACCGACAGGAGTAGCAATCAGCCCCAGCATTTT.

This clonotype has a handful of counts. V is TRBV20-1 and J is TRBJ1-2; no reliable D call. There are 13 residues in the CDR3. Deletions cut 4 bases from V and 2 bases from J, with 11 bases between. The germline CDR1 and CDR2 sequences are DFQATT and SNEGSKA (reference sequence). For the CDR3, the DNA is TGCAGTGCTATAAAAACAGTCAACTATGGCTACACCTTC. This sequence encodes CSAIKTVNYGYTF.

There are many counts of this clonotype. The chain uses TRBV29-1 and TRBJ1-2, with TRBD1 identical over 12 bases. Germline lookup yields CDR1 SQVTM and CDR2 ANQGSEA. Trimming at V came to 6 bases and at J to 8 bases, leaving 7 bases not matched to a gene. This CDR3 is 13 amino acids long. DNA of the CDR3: TGCAGCGTAGGGACAGGGGGCCTAGGAGGCTACACCTTC. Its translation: CSVGTGGLGGYTF.

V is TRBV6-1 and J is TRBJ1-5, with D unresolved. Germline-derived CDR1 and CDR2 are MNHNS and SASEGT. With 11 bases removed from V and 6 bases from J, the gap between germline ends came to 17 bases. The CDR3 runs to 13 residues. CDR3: CAGSGERSQPQHF. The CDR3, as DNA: TGTGCCGGATCAGGAGAGAGAAGTCAGCCCCAGCATTTT.

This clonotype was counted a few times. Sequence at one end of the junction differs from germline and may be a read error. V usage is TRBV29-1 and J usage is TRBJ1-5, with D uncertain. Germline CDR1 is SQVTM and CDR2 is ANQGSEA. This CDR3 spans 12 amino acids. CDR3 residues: CTVGGANQPQHF. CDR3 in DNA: TGCACCGTTGGTGGTGCTAATCAGCCCCAGCATTTT.

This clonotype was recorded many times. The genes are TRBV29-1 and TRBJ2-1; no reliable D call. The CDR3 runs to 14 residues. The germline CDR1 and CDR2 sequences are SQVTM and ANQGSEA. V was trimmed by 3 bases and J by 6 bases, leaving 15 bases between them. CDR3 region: CSVESALPSNEQFF. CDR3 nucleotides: TGCAGCGTTGAGTCGGCCCTACCTTCCAATGAGCAGTTCTTC.

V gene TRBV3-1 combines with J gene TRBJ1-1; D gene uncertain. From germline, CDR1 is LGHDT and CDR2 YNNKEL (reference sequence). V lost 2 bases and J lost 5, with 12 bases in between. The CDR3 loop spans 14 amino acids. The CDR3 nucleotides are TGTGCCAGCAGCCAATCCCCGGGGAGGACTGAAGCTTTCTTT. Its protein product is CASSQSPGRTEAFF.

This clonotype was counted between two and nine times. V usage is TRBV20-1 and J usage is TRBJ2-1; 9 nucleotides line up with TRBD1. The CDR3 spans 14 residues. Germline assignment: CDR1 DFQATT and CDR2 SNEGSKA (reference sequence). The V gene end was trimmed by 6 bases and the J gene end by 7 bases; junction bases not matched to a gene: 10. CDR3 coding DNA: TGCAGTGCCGGGGACAGGGTCGTTGGAAATGAGCAGTTCTTC. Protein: CSAGDRVVGNEQFF.

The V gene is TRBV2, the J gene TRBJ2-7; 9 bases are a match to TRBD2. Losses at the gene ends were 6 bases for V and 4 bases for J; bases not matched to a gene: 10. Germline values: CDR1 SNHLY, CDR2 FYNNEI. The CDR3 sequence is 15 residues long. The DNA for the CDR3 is TGTGCCAGCAGGAAGTCCTTAGCGGGAGTTTACGAGCAGTACTTC. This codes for CASRKSLAGVYEQYF. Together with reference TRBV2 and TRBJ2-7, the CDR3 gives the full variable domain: EPEVTQTPSHQVTQMGQEVILRCVPISNHLYFYWYRQILGQKVEFLVSFYNNEISEKSEIFDDQFSVERPDGSNFTLKIRSTKLEDSAMYFCASRKSLAGVYEQYFGPGTRLTVT.

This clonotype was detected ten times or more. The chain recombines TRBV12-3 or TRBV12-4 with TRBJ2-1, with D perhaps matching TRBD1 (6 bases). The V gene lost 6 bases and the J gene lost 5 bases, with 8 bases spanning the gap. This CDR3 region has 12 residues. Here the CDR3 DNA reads TGTGCCAGCAGAAGGACAGACAATGAGCAGTTCTTC. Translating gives CASRRTDNEQFF.

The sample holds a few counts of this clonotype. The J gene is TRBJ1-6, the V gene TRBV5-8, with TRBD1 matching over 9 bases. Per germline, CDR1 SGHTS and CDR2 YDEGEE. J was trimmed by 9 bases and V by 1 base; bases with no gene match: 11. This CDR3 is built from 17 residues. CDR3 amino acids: CASSLLPQGTGRSPLHF. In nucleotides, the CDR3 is TGTGCCAGCAGCTTGTTACCGCAAGGGACAGGGCGTTCACCCCTCCACTTT.

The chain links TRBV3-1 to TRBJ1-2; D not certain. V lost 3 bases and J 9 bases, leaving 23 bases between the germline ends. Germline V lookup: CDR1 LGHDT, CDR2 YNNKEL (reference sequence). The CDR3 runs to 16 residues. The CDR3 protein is CASSQTDGPGGRSYTF. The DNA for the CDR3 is TGTGCCAGCAGCCAGACGGACGGGCCGGGCGGGAGGAGCTACACCTTC.

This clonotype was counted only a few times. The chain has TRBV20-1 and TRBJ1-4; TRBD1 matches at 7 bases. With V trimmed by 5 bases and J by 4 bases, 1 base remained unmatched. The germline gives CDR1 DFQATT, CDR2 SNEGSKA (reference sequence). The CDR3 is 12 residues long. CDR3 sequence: CSAGDSNEKLFF. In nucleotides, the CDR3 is TGCAGTGCTGGGGACAGTAATGAAAAACTGTTTTTT.

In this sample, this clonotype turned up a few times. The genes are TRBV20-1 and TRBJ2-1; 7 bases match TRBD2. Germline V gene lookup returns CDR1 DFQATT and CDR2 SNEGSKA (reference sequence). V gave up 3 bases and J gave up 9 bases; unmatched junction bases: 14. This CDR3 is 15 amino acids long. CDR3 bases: TGCAGTGCTAGGGAACCTAGCGGAGGAAATAGTGAGCAGTTCTTC. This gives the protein CSAREPSGGNSEQFF.

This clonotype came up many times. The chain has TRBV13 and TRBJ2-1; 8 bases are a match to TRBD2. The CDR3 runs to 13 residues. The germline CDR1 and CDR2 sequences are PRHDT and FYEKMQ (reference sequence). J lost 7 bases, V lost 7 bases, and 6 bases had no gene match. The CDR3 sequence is CASNSGSGNEQFF. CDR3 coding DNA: TGTGCCAGCAACAGCGGGAGTGGTAATGAGCAGTTCTTC. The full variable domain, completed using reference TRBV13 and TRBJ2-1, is AAGVIQSPRHLIKEKRETATLKCYPIPRHDTVYWYQQGPGQDPQFLISFYEKMQSDKGSIPDRFSAQQFSDYHSELNMSSLELGDSALYFCASNSGSGNEQFFGPGTRLTVL.

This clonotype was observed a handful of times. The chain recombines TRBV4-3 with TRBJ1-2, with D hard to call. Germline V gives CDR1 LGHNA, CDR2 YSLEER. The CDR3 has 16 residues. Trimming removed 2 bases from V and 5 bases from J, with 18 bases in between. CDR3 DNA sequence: TGCGCCAGCAGCCAATTCGAATCTATTAGGACGTATGGCTACACCTTC. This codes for CASSQFESIRTYGYTF.

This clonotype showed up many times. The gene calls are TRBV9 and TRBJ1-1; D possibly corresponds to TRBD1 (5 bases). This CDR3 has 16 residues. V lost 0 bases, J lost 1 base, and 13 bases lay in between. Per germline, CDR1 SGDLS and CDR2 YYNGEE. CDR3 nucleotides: TGTGCCAGCAGCGTAGCTTTCGGGGGGAAGAACACTGAAGCTTTCTTT. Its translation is CASSVAFGGKNTEAFF.

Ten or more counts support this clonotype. The CDR3 region is CSAREGGKETQYF. The DNA for the CDR3 is TGCAGTGCCAGGGAGGGTGGGAAAGAGACCCAGTACTTC. This chain joins TRBV20-1 and TRBJ2-5, with 7 nucleotides matching TRBD2. Per the germline V gene, CDR1 is DFQATT and CDR2 is SNEGSKA (reference sequence). The CDR3 has 13 amino acids. V trimming: 6 bases; J trimming: 3 bases; junction bases outside the gene matches: 7.